This TCR beta chain originates from a study of control samples from healthy donors and cancer patients. Produced via immunoSEQ multiplex PCR; TCRdb's table is partial and in-frame only. This table has about 160,000 clones, about 94% appearing once. The V end was cut by 11 bases, the J end by 2 bases, with 15 bases between. Germline CDR1 and CDR2: ENHRY and SYGVKD. The CDR3 loop spans 13 amino acids. The specimen sequenced was PBMCs. The chain couples TRBV10-3 to TRBJ1-1; a weak D match, TRBD1 (6 bases). The TCR comes from a man aged 55 to 70 with colorectal cancer. The chain's CDR3 is CALQKGENTEAFF. The CDR3 DNA follows: TGTGCCCTCCAGAAGGGGGAAAACACTGAAGCTTTCTTT.